This T cell receptor (beta chain) was recorded in a study of molecular identifiers for immune sequencing clone quantification. Study in general: Within a replicate experiment, RNA obtained from either roughly 20,000 or 100,000 naive CD8 cells was divided into five aliquots, and four of those aliquots were then sequenced. General observations from the study: Barcode collisions between identical TCR molecules could shrink estimates of highly expanded clone sizes. Detecting spiked Jurkat TCR RNA from one cell among some 990,000 naive cells was reportedly possible.

For naive CD8 T cells, sorting used the CD8+CD4-CCR7+CD45RA+ phenotype. This clonotype was seen only a few times. What it binds is unknown. The trim removed 1 base at V and 14 bases at J, leaving 9 bases unmatched. The CDR3 is 14 residues long. CDR1 is LNHDA and CDR2 is SQIVND in the germline V gene (reference sequence). TCRdb re-derived calls from the PCR reads in MiXCR, one entry per CDR3 protein. Of 20,000 or so distinct CDR3 sequences listed, about 20% are singletons. The source is a human donor in good health. Some libraries in this study had Jurkat cell RNA spiked in. Source material: naive CD8+ T cells from blood, with Jurkat cell RNA spiked in. The sample's subset: FACS-sorted CD8+CD4-CCR7+CD45RA+ naive T cells. The chain couples TRBV19 to TRBJ2-1, with TRBD2 identical over 9 bases. CDR3 nucleotides: TGTGCCAGTAGTATAGGAGATAGCGGGAGTCAAGAGTTCTTC. As protein: CASSIGDSGSQEFF.